This T cell receptor beta chain was identified during a study of cytomegalovirus exposure and HLA in healthy donors. Findings and limits, study-wide: The authors later linked a missense DCLRE1C variant to TCR beta V- and J-gene trimming. The listing of 150 to 200 TCR beta chains classed them as cytomegalovirus-associated.

In the PCR, 60 Vbeta and 13 Jbeta primers were used. Assay used: immunoSEQ multiplex PCR; TCRdb lists only in-frame clones, some missing. Here the sample spans about 200,000 clones, about 80% being singletons. This CDR3 has 13 residues. Germline-derived CDR1 and CDR2 are MNHEY and SVGAGI. The ends were cut back, 7 bases at V and 0 bases at J, with 9 bases in the middle. In the case of this clone: The antigen is not known.

This sequence was found in a girl aged 10-17 years in good health and CMV-seronegative. V and J are TRBV6-5 and TRBJ1-1, with D hard to call. The specimen sequenced was PBMCs. CDR3 sequence: CASNRGMNTEAFF. The CDR3 coding sequence is TGTGCCAGCAACCGGGGAATGAACACTGAAGCTTTCTTT.